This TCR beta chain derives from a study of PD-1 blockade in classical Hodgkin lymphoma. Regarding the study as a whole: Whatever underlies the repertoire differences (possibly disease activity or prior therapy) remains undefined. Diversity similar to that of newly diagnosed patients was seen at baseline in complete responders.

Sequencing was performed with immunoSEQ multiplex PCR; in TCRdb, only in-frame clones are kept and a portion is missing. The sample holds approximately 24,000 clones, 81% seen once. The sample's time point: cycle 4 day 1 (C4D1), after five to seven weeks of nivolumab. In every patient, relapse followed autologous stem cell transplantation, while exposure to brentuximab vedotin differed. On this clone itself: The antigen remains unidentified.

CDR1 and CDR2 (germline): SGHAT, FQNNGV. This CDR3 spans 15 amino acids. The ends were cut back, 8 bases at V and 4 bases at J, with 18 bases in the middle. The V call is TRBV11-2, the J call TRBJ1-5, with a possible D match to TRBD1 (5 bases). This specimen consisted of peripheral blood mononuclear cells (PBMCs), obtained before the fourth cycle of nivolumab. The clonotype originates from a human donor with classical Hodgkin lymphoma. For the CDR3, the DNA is TGTGCCAGCGCCAAAGCCGGCGGGGGTAATCAGCCCCAGCATTTT. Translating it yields CASAKAGGGNQPQHF.